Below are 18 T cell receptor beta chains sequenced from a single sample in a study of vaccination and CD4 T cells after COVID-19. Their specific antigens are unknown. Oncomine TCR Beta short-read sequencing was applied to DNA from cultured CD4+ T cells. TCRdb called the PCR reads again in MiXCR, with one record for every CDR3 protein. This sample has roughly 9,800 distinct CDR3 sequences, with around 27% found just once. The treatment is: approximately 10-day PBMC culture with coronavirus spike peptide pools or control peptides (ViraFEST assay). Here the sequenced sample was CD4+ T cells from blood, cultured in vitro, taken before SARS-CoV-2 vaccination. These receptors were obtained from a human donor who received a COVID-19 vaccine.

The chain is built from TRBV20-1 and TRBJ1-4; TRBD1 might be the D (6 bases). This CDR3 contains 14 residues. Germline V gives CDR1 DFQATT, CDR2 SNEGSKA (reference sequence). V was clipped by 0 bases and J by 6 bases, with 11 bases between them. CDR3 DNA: TGCAGTGCTAGAGACAGGGGAGGCGATGAAAAACTGTTTTTT. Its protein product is CSARDRGGDEKLFF.

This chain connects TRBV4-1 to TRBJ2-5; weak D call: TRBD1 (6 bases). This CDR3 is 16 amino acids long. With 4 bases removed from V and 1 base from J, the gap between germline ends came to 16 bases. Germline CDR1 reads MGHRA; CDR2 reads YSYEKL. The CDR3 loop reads CASSLGRGGAQETQYF. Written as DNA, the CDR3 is TGCGCCAGCAGCCTGGGACGAGGGGGAGCCCAAGAGACCCAGTACTTC.

Written as DNA, the CDR3 is TGTGCCAGCAGTGACCAAGCGGGGGCATACAATGAGCAGTTCTTC. Its protein is CASSDQAGAYNEQFF. V gene TRBV6-1 combines with J gene TRBJ2-1; 8 nucleotides line up with TRBD2. From germline, CDR1 is MNHNS and CDR2 SASEGT. Trimming cost V 3 bases and J 4 bases; bases outside gene matches: 5. This CDR3 has 15 amino acids.

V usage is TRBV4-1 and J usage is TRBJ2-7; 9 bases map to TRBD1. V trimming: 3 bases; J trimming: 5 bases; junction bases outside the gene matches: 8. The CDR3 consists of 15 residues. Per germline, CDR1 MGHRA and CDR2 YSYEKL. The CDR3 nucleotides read TGCGCCAGCAGCCAGAGGGGACAGGGACCTGACGAGCAGTACTTC. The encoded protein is CASSQRGQGPDEQYF.

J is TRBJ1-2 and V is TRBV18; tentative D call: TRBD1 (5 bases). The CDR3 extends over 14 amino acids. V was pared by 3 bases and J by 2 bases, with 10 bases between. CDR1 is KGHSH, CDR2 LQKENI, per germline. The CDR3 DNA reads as TGTGCCAGCTCACCGGGGAGACAGAACTATGGCTACACCTTC. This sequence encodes CASSPGRQNYGYTF.

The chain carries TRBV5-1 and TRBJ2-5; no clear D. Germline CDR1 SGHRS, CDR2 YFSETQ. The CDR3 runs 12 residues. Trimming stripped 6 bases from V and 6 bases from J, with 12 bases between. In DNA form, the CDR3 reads TGCGCCAGCACAGGAATCGAAAAGACCCAGTACTTC. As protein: CASTGIEKTQYF.

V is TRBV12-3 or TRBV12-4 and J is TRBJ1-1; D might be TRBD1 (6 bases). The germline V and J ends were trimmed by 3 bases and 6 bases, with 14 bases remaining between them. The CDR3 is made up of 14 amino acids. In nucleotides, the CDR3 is TGTGCCAGCAGTTTCCCAGGGACAAGGCCTGAAGCTTTCTTT. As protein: CASSFPGTRPEAFF.

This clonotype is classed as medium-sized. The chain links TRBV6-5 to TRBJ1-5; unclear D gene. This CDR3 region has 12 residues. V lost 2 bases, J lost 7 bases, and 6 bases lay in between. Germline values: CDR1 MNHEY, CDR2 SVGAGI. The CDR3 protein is CASSYMRQPQHF. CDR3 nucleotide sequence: TGTGCCAGCAGTTACATGAGGCAGCCCCAGCATTTT.

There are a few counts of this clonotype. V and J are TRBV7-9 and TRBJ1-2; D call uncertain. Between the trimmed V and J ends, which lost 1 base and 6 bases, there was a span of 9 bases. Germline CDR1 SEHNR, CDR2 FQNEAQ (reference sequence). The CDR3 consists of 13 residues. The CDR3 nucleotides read TGTGCCAGCAGCTTAGGGTCGGCTCATGGCTACACCTTC. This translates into CASSLGSAHGYTF.

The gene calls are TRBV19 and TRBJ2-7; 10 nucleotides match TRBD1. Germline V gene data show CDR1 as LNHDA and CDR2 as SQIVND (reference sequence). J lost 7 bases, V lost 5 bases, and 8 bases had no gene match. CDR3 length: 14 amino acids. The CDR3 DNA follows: TGTGCCAGTAGTGCTCGACAGGGGGCAAGGGAGCAGTACTTC. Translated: CASSARQGAREQYF.

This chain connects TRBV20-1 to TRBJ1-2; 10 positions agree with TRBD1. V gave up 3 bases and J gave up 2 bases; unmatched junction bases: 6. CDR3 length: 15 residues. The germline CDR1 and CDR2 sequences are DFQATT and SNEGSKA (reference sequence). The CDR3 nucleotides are TGCAGTGCTAGTCCCGGGACAGGGGCAAACTATGGCTACACCTTC. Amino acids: CSASPGTGANYGYTF.

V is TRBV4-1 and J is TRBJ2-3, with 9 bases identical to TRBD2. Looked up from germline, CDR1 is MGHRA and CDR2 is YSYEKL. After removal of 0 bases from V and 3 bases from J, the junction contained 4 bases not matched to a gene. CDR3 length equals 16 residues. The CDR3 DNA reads TGCGCCAGCAGCCAAGAGCGGGGGGGCTTGACAGATACGCAGTATTTT. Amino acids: CASSQERGGLTDTQYF.

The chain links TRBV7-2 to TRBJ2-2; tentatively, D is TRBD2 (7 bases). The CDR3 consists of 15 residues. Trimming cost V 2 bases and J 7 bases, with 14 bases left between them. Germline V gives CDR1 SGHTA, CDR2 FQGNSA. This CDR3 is CASSLLQGGIGELFF. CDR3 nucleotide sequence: TGTGCCAGCAGCTTATTACAGGGAGGGATCGGGGAGCTGTTTTTT. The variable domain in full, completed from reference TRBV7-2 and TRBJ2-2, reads GAGVSQSPSNKVTEKGKDVELRCDPISGHTALYWYRQSLGQGLEFLIYFQGNSAPDKSGLPSDRFSAERTGGSVSTLTIQRTQQEDSAVYLCASSLLQGGIGELFFGEGSRLTVL.

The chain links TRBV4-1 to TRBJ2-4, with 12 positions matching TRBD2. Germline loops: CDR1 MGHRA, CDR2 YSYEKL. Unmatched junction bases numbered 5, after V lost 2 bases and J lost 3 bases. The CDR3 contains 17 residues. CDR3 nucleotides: TGCGCCAGCAGCCAACCACTAGCGGGGGGTGACAAAAACATTCAGTACTTC. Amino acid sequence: CASSQPLAGGDKNIQYF.

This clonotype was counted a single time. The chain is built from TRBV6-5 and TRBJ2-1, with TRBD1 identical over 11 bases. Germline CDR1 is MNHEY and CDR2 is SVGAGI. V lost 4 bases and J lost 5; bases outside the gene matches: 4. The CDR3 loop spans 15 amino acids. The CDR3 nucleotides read TGTGCCAGCAGTTCCAGGGACAGGGGGAACAATGAGCAGTTCTTC. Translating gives CASSSRDRGNNEQFF.

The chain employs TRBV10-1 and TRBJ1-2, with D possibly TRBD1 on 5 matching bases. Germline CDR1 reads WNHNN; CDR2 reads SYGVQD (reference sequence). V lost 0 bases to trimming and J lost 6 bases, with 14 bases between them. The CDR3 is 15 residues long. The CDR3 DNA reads TGCGCCAGCAGTGAGTCGCGAGAACAGGTCCATGGCTACACCTTC. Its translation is CASSESREQVHGYTF.

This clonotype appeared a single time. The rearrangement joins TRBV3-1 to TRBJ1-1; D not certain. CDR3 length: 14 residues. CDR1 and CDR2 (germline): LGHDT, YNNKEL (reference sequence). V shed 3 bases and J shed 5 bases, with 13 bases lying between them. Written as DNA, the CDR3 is TGTGCCAGCAGCCATATAGGGAGGGAAACTGAAGCTTTCTTT. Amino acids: CASSHIGRETEAFF.

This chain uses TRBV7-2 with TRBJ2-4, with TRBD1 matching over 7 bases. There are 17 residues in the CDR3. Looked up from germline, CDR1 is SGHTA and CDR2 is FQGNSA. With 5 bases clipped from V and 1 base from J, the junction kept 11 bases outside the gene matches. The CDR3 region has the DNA TGTGCCAGCAGCATAGGAAAGGGGGCGCCGGCCAAAAACATTCAGTACTTC. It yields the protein CASSIGKGAPAKNIQYF.